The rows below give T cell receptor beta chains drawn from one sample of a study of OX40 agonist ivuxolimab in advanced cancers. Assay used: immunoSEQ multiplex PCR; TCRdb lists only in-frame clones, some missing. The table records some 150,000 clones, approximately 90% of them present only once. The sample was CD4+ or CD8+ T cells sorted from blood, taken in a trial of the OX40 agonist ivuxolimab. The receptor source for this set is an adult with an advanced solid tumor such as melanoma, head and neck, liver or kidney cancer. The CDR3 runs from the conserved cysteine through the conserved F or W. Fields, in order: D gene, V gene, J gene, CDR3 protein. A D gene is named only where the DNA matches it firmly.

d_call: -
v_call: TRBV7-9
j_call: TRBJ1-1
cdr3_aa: CASSLGSAFF

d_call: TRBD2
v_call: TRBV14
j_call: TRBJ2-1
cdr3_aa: CASSLPGGLGWGGEQFF

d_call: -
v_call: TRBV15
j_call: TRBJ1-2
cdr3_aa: CATSPSGTASYGYTF

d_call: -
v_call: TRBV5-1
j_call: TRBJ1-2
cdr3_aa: CASSLAVSGGYYGYTF

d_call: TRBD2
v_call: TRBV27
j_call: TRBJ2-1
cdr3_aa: CASRISGTSGNEQFF

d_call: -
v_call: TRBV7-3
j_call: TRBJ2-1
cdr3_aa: CASSLYGTSPNEQFF

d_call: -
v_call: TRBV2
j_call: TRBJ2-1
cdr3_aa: CASNRDGGDNEQFF

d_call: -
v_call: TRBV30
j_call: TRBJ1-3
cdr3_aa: CAWSWNPNTIYF

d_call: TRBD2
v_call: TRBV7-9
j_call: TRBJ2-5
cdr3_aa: CASSLPVLRAGYQETQYF

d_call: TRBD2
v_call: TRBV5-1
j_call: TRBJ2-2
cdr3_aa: CASSLTSGRPTGELFF

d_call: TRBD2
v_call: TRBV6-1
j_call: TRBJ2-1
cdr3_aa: CASSESSGRTYNEQFF

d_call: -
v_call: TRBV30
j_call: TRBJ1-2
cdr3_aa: CASRQDVYGYTF

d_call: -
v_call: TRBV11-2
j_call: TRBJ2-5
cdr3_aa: CASTGQRKETQYF

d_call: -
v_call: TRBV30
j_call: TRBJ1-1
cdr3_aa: CAWSVGPDTEAFF

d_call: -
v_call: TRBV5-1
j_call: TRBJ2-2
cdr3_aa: CASSSGQDNTGELFF

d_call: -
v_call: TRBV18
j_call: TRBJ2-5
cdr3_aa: CASSPQAEETQYF

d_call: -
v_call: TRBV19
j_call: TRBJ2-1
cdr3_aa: CASSMRDEQFF

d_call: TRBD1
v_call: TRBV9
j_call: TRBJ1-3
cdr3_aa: CASSPTGDGNTIYF

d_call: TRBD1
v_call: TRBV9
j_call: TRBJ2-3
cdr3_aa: CASSVEGAGGFTDTQYF

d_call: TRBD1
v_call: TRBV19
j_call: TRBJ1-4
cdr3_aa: CASNSGQGFYEKLFF

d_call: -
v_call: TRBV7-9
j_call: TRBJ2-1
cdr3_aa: CASSSAGTYNEQFF

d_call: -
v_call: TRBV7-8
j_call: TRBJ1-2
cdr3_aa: CASGRTQGYYGYTF

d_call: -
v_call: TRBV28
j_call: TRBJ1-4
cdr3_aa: CASSFGGAMNEKLFF

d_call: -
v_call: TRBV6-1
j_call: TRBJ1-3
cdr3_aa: CASSEGGTGNTIYF

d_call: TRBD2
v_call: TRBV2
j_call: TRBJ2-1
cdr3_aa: CASGGVGQFF

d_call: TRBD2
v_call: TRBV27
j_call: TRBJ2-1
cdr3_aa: CASSPTSGIRNEQFF

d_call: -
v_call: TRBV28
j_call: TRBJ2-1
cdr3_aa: CASSQGGNWGSNEQFF

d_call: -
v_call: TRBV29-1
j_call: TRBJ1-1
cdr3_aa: CSVVGRTGGTEAFF

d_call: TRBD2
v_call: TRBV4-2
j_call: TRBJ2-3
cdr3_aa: CASSPRPTSVTDTQYF

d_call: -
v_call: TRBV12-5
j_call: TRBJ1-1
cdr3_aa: CASGSDSWNTEAFF

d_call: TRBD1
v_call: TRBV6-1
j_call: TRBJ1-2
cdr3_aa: CAGDRGLMDYGYTF

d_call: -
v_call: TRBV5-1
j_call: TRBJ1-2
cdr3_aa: CASSLALGDGYTF

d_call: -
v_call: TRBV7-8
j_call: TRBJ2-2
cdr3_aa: CASSLQGARAGELFF

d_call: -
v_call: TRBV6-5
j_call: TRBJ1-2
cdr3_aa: CASRAGYYGYTF

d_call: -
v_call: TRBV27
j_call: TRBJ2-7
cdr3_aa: CASSLWGSYEQYF

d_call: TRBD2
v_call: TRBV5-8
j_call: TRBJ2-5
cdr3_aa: CASSLAAGGGETQYF

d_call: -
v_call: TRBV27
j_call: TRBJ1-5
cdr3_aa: CASGPTANQPQHF

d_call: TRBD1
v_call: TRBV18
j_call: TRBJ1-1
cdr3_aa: CASSSVTGAAFF

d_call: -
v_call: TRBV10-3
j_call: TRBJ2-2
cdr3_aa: CAISVSGNTGELFF

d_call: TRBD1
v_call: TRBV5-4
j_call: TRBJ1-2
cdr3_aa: CASSLRQGRYGYTF

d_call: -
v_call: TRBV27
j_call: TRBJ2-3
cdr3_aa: CASSDAPSAGSQDTQYF

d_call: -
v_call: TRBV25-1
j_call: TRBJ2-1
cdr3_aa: CASSEYMARGASYNEQFF

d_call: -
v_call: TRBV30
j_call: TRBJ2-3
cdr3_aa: CAWRSTDTQYF